This T cell receptor (beta chain) stems from a study of OX40 agonist ivuxolimab in advanced cancers. The data were produced by immunoSEQ multiplex PCR, yet TCRdb's version contains in-frame clones alone and is incomplete. Here the sample spans 72,000 or so clones, roughly 87% being singletons. CDR1 and CDR2 from the germline V gene are SGHVS and FQNEAQ. V was cut by 0 bases and J by 5 bases, with 10 bases left in between. The CDR3 loop spans 14 amino acids. V usage is TRBV7-8 and J usage is TRBJ1-2, with D uncertain. The sequences come from CD4+ or CD8+ T cells sorted from blood, collected in a trial of the OX40 agonist ivuxolimab. The clonotype originates from an adult with an advanced solid tumor such as melanoma, head and neck, liver or kidney cancer. CDR3 in DNA: TGTGCCAGCAGCTTAGCGCTGCAGATATATGGCTACACCTTC. Translated: CASSLALQIYGYTF.